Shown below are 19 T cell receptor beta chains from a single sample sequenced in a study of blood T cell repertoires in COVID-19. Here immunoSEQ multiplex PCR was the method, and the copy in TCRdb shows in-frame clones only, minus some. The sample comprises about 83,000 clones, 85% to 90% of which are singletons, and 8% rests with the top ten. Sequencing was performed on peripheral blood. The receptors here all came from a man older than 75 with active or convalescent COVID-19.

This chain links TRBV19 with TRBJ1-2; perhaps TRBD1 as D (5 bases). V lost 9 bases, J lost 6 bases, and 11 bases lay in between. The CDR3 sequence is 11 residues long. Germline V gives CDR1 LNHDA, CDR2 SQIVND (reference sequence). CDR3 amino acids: CASRGGDGYTF. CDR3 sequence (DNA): TGTGCCAGCCGGGGGGGAGATGGCTACACCTTC. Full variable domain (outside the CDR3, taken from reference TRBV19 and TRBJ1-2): DGGITQSPKYLFRKEGQNVTLSCEQNLNHDAMYWYRQDPGQGLRLIYYSQIVNDFQKGDIAEGYSVSREKKESFPLTVTSAQKNPTAFYLCASRGGDGYTFGSGTRLTVV.

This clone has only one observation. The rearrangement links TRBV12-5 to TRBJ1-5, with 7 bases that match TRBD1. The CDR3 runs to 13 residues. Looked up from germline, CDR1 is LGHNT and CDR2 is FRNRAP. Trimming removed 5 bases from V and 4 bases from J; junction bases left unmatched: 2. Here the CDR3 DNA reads TGTGCTAGTGGTCCGGACAGGAATCAGCCCCAGCATTTT. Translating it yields CASGPDRNQPQHF.

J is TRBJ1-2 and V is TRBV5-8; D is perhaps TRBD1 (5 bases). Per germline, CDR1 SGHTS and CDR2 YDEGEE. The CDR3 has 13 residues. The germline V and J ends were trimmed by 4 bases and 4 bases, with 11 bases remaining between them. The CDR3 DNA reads TGTGCCAGCAGCGGGGGGGATTTCTATGGCTACACCTTC. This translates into CASSGGDFYGYTF.

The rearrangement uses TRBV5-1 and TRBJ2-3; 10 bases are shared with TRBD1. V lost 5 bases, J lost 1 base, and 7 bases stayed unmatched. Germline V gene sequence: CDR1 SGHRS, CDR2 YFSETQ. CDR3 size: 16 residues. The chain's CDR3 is CASRLGQGVGTDTQYF. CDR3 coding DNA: TGCGCCAGCAGACTAGGACAGGGGGTAGGCACAGATACGCAGTATTTT.

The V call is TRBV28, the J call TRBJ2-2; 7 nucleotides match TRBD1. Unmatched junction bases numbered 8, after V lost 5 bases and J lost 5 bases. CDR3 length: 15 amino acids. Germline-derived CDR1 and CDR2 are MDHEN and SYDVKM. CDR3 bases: TGTGCCAGCAGTCCAAGACAGGGTACGACCGGGGAGCTGTTTTTT. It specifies CASSPRQGTTGELFF.

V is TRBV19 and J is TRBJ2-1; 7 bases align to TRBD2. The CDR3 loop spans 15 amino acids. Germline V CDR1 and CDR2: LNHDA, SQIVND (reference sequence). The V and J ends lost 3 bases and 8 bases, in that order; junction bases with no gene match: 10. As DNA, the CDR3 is TGTGCCAGTAGTATTTCGAGGGAGGGCCCTTATGAGCAGTTCTTC. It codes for CASSISREGPYEQFF.

The DNA of the CDR3 is TGCAGCGTTGCCCTAGGCCGGGACAGGGGTCAGCCCCAGCATTTT. Its protein product is CSVALGRDRGQPQHF. The chain has TRBV29-1 and TRBJ1-5, with 10 bases that match TRBD1. The CDR3 covers 15 residues. Germline loops: CDR1 SQVTM, CDR2 ANQGSEA. Losses at the gene ends were 4 bases for V and 6 bases for J; bases not matched to a gene: 9.

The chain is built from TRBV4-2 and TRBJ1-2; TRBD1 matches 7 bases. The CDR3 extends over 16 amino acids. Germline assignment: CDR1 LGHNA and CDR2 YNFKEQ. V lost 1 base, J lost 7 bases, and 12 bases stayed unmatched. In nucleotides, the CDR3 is TGTGCCAGCAGCCAAGTCCCGCCAAGACAGGGTTCTGGCTACACCTTC. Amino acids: CASSQVPPRQGSGYTF.

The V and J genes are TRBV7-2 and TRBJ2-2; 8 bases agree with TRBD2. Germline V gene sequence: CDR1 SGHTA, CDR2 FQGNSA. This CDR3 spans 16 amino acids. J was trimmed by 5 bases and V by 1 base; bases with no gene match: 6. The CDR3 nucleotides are TGTGCCAGCAGCTTAGGGCTAGCGGGTGTTACCGGGGAGCTGTTTTTT. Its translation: CASSLGLAGVTGELFF.

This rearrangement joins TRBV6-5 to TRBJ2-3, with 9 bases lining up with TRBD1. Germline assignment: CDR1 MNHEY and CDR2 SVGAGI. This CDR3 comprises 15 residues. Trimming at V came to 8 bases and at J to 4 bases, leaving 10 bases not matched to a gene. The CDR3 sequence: CASRMGQGSSDTQYF. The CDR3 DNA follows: TGTGCCAGCCGCATGGGACAGGGTAGCTCAGATACGCAGTATTTT.

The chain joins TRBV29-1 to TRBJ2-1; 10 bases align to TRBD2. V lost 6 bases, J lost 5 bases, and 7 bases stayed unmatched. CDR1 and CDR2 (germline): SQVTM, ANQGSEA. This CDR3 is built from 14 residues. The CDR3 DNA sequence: TGCAGCGTCCGGCTAGCGGGAGTGGACAATGAGCAGTTCTTC. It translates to CSVRLAGVDNEQFF.

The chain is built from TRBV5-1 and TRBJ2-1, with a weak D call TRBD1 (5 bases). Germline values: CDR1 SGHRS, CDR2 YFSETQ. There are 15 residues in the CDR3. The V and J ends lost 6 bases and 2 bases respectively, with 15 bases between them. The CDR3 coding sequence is TGCGCCAGCACCCCCAGGGCCGGTACCTACAATGAGCAGTTCTTC. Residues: CASTPRAGTYNEQFF. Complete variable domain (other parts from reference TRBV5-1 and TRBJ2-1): KAGVTQTPRYLIKTRGQQVTLSCSPISGHRSVSWYQQTPGQGLQFLFEYFSETQRNKGNFPGRFSGRQFSNSRSEMNVSTLELGDSALYLCASTPRAGTYNEQFFGPGTRLTVL.

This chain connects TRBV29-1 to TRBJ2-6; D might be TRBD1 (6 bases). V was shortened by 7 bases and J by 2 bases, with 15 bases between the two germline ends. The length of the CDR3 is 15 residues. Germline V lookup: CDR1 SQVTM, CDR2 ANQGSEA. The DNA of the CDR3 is TGCAGCGGTACAGATCCAGGGGCTGGGGCCAACGTCCTGACTTTC. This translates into CSGTDPGAGANVLTF. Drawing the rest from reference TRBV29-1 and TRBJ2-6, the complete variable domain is SAVISQKPSRDICQRGTSLTIQCQVDSQVTMMFWYRQQPGQSLTLIATANQGSEATYESGFVIDKFPISRPNLTFSTLTVSNMSPEDSSIYLCSGTDPGAGANVLTFGAGSRLTVL.

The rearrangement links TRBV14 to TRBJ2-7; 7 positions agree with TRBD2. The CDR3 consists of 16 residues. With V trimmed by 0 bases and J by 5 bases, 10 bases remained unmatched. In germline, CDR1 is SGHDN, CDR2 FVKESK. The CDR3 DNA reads TGTGCCAGCAGCCAAGATCTCGGGGGAGGGCCCCACGAGCAGTACGTC. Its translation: CASSQDLGGGPHEQYV.

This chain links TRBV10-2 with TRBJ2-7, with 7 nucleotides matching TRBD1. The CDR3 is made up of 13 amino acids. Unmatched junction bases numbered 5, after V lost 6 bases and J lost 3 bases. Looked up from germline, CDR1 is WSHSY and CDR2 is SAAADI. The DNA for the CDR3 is TGCGCCAGCAGACTGGGACAGAACTACGAGCAGTACGTC. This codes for CASRLGQNYEQYV.

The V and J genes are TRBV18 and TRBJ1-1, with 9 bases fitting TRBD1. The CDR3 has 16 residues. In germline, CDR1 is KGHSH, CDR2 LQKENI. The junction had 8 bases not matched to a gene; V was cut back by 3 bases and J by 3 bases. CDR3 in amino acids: CASSPQTGGGDTEAFF. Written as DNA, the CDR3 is TGTGCCAGCTCACCGCAGACAGGGGGTGGGGACACTGAAGCTTTCTTT.

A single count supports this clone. CDR3 in amino acids: CASSLNRGNGELFF. The CDR3 DNA reads as TGCGCCAGCAGCTTGAACAGGGGTAACGGGGAGCTGTTTTTT. V gene TRBV5-1 combines with J gene TRBJ2-2; TRBD1 aligns across 7 bases. Germline-derived CDR1 and CDR2 are SGHRS and YFSETQ. The V and J ends lost 1 base and 7 bases, in that order; junction bases with no gene match: 4. The CDR3 spans 14 residues.

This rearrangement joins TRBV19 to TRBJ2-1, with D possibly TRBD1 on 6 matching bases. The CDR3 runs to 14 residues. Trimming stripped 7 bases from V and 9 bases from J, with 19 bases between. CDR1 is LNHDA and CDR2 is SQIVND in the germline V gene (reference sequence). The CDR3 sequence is CASNQGMEWSEQFF. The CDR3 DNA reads TGTGCCAGTAACCAGGGGATGGAGTGGAGTGAGCAGTTCTTC.

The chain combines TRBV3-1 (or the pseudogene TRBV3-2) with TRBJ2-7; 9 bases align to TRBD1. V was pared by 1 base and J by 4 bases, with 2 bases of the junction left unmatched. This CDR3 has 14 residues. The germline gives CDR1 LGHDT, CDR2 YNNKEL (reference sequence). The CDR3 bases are TGTGCCAGCAGCCAAGGGACAGGGGCTTACGAGCAGTACGTC. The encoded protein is CASSQGTGAYEQYV.